The 27 T cell receptor beta chains presented below share a single source sample, sequenced in a study of cytomegalovirus exposure and HLA in healthy donors. Amplification used 60 Vbeta primers and 13 Jbeta primers. The assay was immunoSEQ multiplex PCR, and TCRdb's table has in-frame clones only and misses some. Here the sample spans fewer than 250,000 clones, roughly 76% being singletons. Sequenced input: PBMCs. These receptors were taken from a woman younger than 45 in good health and CMV-seropositive.

The rearrangement joins TRBV13 to TRBJ2-7, with TRBD1 matching 10 bases. Looked up from germline, CDR1 is PRHDT and CDR2 is FYEKMQ (reference sequence). V was clipped by 3 bases and J by 5 bases; unmatched bases: 10. CDR3 length: 16 amino acids. CDR3 DNA sequence: TGTGCCAGCAGCTTTTCAGGACAGGGGGTAGGGCACGAGCAGTACTTC. Translated, it gives CASSFSGQGVGHEQYF. Supplemented by reference TRBV13 and TRBJ2-7, the full variable domain reads AAGVIQSPRHLIKEKRETATLKCYPIPRHDTVYWYQQGPGQDPQFLISFYEKMQSDKGSIPDRFSAQQFSDYHSELNMSSLELGDSALYFCASSFSGQGVGHEQYFGPGTRLTVT.

The rearrangement uses TRBV4-1 and TRBJ2-7, with TRBD1 matching 7 bases. Germline V CDR1 and CDR2: MGHRA, YSYEKL. CDR3 length: 15 amino acids. After removal of 3 bases from V and 7 bases from J, the junction contained 12 bases not matched to a gene. The CDR3 bases are TGCGCCAGCAGCCAGCCGGGACAGTCGCGAGGGGAGCAGTACTTC. It encodes CASSQPGQSRGEQYF.

This clone was recorded only once. The V and J genes are TRBV21-1 and TRBJ1-5; the table's D gene call, TRBD1, was not cross checked with the DNA. TRBV21-1 is deemed a pseudogene. The CDR3 length is 12 residues. CDR3 residues: CASEPGAQPQHF. The CDR3 nucleotides are TGTGCCAGCGAACCTGGGGCTCAGCCCCAGCATTTT.

This chain joins TRBV6-1 and TRBJ2-1; 10 bases are a match to TRBD2. Per germline, CDR1 MNHNS and CDR2 SASEGT. Trimming took 8 bases from V and 4 from J; bases not matched to a gene: 5. The CDR3 runs to 14 residues. CDR3 loop: CASVRTSGYNEQFF. The CDR3 DNA reads TGTGCCAGCGTAAGGACTAGCGGATACAATGAGCAGTTCTTC.

This chain connects TRBV4-1 to TRBJ2-1, with TRBD2 matching over 9 bases. Germline V CDR1 and CDR2: MGHRA, YSYEKL. The V gene end was trimmed by 1 base and the J gene end by 6 bases; junction bases not matched to a gene: 7. This CDR3 comprises 16 residues. CDR3 nucleotide sequence: TGCGCCAGCAGCCAAGCAGCGGGAGGTGCCTTCAATGAGCAGTTCTTC. Protein: CASSQAAGGAFNEQFF.

The chain carries TRBV7-7 and TRBJ2-5; 7 positions match TRBD1. This CDR3 is built from 14 residues. With 5 bases clipped from V and 5 bases from J, the junction kept 8 bases outside the gene matches. Germline V gene sequence: CDR1 SSHAT, CDR2 FNYEAQ (reference sequence). The CDR3 nucleotides are TGTGCCAGCAGCCGCGACAGGGCCCGGGAGACCCAGTACTTC. Its translation is CASSRDRARETQYF.

The V call is TRBV28, the J call TRBJ2-2; 8 bases line up with TRBD1. This CDR3 comprises 14 residues. Trimming removed 5 bases from V and 6 bases from J; junction bases left unmatched: 5. From germline, CDR1 is MDHEN and CDR2 SYDVKM. The CDR3 DNA sequence: TGTGCCAGCAGTGGGGGACAGGCTCCCGGGGAGCTGTTTTTT. It is translated as CASSGGQAPGELFF.

This clone was counted only a few times. V usage is TRBV7-9 and J usage is TRBJ1-1, with D uncertain. This CDR3 spans 12 amino acids. CDR1 is SEHNR and CDR2 is FQNEAQ in the germline V gene (reference sequence). Trimming cost V 5 bases and J 7 bases, with 11 bases left between them. The CDR3 is CASSPREIEAFF. The CDR3 region has the DNA TGTGCCAGCAGCCCTCGGGAAATTGAAGCTTTCTTT.

This rearrangement joins TRBV4-3 to TRBJ1-2; D is possibly TRBD1 (6 bases). The CDR3 contains 16 residues. Germline V CDR1 and CDR2: LGHNA, YSLEER. Trimming left V 1 base short and J 2 bases short, with 14 bases between. CDR3 protein: CASSQVQGNSNYGYTF. As DNA, the CDR3 is TGCGCCAGCAGCCAAGTGCAGGGGAACTCCAACTATGGCTACACCTTC.

This clone was seen just once. The CDR3 DNA reads as TGTGCCAGTAGCCGGACAGGGAAGGCTTTCTTT. Translation: CASSRTGKAFF. The chain recombines TRBV19 with TRBJ1-1; 8 bases match TRBD1. The V gene's germline CDR1 is LNHDA and CDR2 SQIVND (reference sequence). The CDR3 extends over 11 amino acids. Trimming cost V 6 bases and J 11 bases; bases outside gene matches: 5.

This clone was counted only a few times. The gene calls are TRBV19 and TRBJ2-6; D might be TRBD2 (6 bases). The CDR3 covers 15 residues. Germline loops: CDR1 LNHDA, CDR2 SQIVND (reference sequence). Between the trimmed V and J ends, which lost 8 bases and 2 bases, there was a span of 13 bases. The CDR3 DNA is TGTGCCAGTGAGAGGGGAGGAACTGGGGCCAACGTCCTGACTTTC. Translation gives CASERGGTGANVLTF. Complete variable domain (other parts from reference TRBV19 and TRBJ2-6): DGGITQSPKYLFRKEGQNVTLSCEQNLNHDAMYWYRQDPGQGLRLIYYSQIVNDFQKGDIAEGYSVSREKKESFPLTVTSAQKNPTAFYLCASERGGTGANVLTFGAGSRLTVL.

This rearrangement joins TRBV5-4 to TRBJ2-3, with 7 bases fitting TRBD2. CDR1 is SGHNT, CDR2 YYREEE, per germline (reference sequence). This CDR3 has 15 amino acids. V shed 3 bases, J shed 0 bases, and the junction held 4 bases outside the gene matches. CDR3 sequence reads: CASSWGGTSTDTQYF. The CDR3 DNA is TGTGCCAGCAGCTGGGGGGGGACTAGCACAGATACGCAGTATTTT. The full variable domain, rest sourced from reference TRBV5-4 and TRBJ2-3, is ETGVTQSPTHLIKTRGQQVTLRCSSQSGHNTVSWYQQALGQGPQFIFQYYREEENGRGNFPPRFSGLQFPNYSSELNVNALELDDSALYLCASSWGGTSTDTQYFGPGTRLTVL.

This chain uses TRBV4-1 with TRBJ2-1; 13 bases agree with TRBD2. CDR3 length equals 16 residues. Germline-derived CDR1 and CDR2 are MGHRA and YSYEKL. V shed 7 bases and J 5 bases; nucleotides not matched to a gene: 8. CDR3 loop: CASKREGLAGNNEQFF. Written as DNA, the CDR3 is TGCGCCAGCAAAAGAGAGGGACTAGCGGGAAACAATGAGCAGTTCTTC.

The rearrangement links TRBV5-4 to TRBJ2-7; 7 nucleotides line up with TRBD2. Germline V CDR1 and CDR2: SGHNT, YYREEE (reference sequence). This CDR3 is built from 15 residues. With V trimmed by 2 bases and J by 0 bases, 5 bases remained unmatched. CDR3 sequence (DNA): TGTGCCAGCAGCTTAATAAGCGGGGCCTCCTACGAGCAGTACTTC. Translating it yields CASSLISGASYEQYF.

The V call is TRBV2, the J call TRBJ2-1; 11 bases are shared with TRBD2. CDR1 and CDR2 (germline): SNHLY, FYNNEI. The CDR3 runs 15 residues. Losses at the gene ends were 1 base for V and 9 bases for J; bases not matched to a gene: 5. CDR3 coding DNA: TGTGCCAGCAGTGAAGTAGCGGGAGGGCCTTCTGAGCAGTTCTTC. This translates into CASSEVAGGPSEQFF.

This sequence joins TRBV6-5 and TRBJ2-3; possibly TRBD2 for D (6 bases). The CDR3 length is 15 residues. The V gene lost 2 bases and the J gene lost 2 bases, with 11 bases spanning the gap. Germline CDR1 reads MNHEY; CDR2 reads SVGAGI. CDR3 DNA: TGTGCCAGCAGTTACGGGCGGGGCAACACAGATACGCAGTATTTT. This sequence encodes CASSYGRGNTDTQYF.

This clone has a handful of counts. The chain couples TRBV6-5 to TRBJ1-3; D is perhaps TRBD1 (6 bases). Germline-derived CDR1 and CDR2 are MNHEY and SVGAGI. The CDR3 has 13 amino acids. Trimming took off 6 bases at V and 4 bases at J, with 10 bases between the two ends. The CDR3 region has the DNA TGTGCCAGCAGGACAGGTTCGGGAAACACCATATATTTT. Residues: CASRTGSGNTIYF.

V usage is TRBV9 and J usage is TRBJ2-2; 9 nucleotides line up with TRBD1. The germline V gene has CDR1 SGDLS and CDR2 YYNGEE. The ends lost 2 bases at V and 8 bases at J; junction bases unmatched: 4. The CDR3 is 14 residues long. CDR3 residues: CASSVYRGPGELFF. CDR3 coding DNA: TGTGCCAGCAGCGTCTACAGGGGGCCTGGGGAGCTGTTTTTT.

This chain joins TRBV19 and TRBJ1-5, with D hard to call. Deletions cut 7 bases from V and 3 bases from J, with 10 bases between. This CDR3 region has 13 residues. Germline V gene data show CDR1 as LNHDA and CDR2 as SQIVND (reference sequence). CDR3 DNA: TGTGCCAGTACAAGACATTTCAATCAGCCCCAGCATTTT. Its translation is CASTRHFNQPQHF.

Comment on this clone: One end of the junction does not line up with germline, which may come from a read error. This chain uses TRBV5-1 with TRBJ2-7; 11 bases agree with TRBD2. The length of the CDR3 is 15 residues. Per germline, CDR1 SGHRS and CDR2 YFSETQ. The CDR3 loop reads CASTSGTSGSYEQYF. In DNA, the CDR3 is TGCGCCAGCACATCCGGGACTAGCGGCTCCTATGAGCAGTACTTC.

For this clone: The same CDR3 arises from other DNA sequences in this sample as well. Written as DNA, the CDR3 is TGTGCCAGCAGTGGCCCGGGACAGGGCCACGAGCAGTACTTC. This codes for CASSGPGQGHEQYF. The rearrangement uses TRBV2 and TRBJ2-7; 9 bases agree with TRBD1. J was trimmed by 5 bases and V by 4 bases; bases with no gene match: 6. This CDR3 spans 14 amino acids. From germline, CDR1 is SNHLY and CDR2 FYNNEI.

The chain joins TRBV7-9 to TRBJ1-2; TRBD1 matches at 8 bases. V gave up 4 bases and J gave up 1 base; unmatched junction bases: 2. The CDR3 covers 14 residues. Germline V gene data show CDR1 as SEHNR and CDR2 as FQNEAQ (reference sequence). CDR3 sequence: CASSSGQGNYGYTF. The DNA for the CDR3 is TGTGCCAGCAGCTCCGGACAGGGTAACTATGGCTACACCTTC.

V is TRBV19 and J is TRBJ2-7, with TRBD2 identical over 7 bases. The trim removed 3 bases at V and 5 bases at J, leaving 4 bases unmatched. Germline V gives CDR1 LNHDA, CDR2 SQIVND (reference sequence). The CDR3 covers 13 residues. CDR3 DNA: TGTGCCAGTAGTATCAACGCGGGGGACGAGCAGTACTTC. As protein: CASSINAGDEQYF.

This clone was found a few times. This rearrangement joins TRBV6-1 to TRBJ2-2; 7 bases fit TRBD1. Germline V gives CDR1 MNHNS, CDR2 SASEGT. V shed 6 bases and J 4 bases; nucleotides not matched to a gene: 5. The CDR3 extends over 14 amino acids. The CDR3 DNA is TGTGCCAGCAGGAAGACAGGGCCCACCGGGGAGCTGTTTTTT. Its protein product is CASRKTGPTGELFF.

The count of this clone is one. The chain is built from TRBV5-4 and TRBJ2-7, with 12 positions matching TRBD1. The germline V gene has CDR1 SGHNT and CDR2 YYREEE (reference sequence). The CDR3 loop spans 15 amino acids. J gave up 6 bases and V 3 bases, and 7 bases lay outside the gene matches. Here the CDR3 DNA reads TGTGCCAGCAGCTCACCGGGACAGGGGGCTTTCGAGCAGTACTTC. Protein sequence: CASSSPGQGAFEQYF.

The chain employs TRBV2 and TRBJ2-7; 10 bases line up with TRBD2. Germline assignment: CDR1 SNHLY and CDR2 FYNNEI. The CDR3 extends over 15 amino acids. V dropped 6 bases and J dropped 2; count of bases not matched to a gene: 7. CDR3 in DNA: TGTGCCAGCAGGGGTCCCGGGACTAGCGCCTACGAGCAGTACTTC. Translating it yields CASRGPGTSAYEQYF.

This clone was observed once. This rearrangement joins TRBV18 to TRBJ1-6; the D gene is possibly TRBD1 (5 bases). Germline V gene sequence: CDR1 KGHSH, CDR2 LQKENI. The CDR3 totals 16 residues. Trimming removed 3 bases at V and 2 bases at J, with 11 bases between. CDR3: CASSPRQFPYNSPLHF. CDR3 sequence (DNA): TGTGCCAGCTCACCGCGACAGTTTCCCTATAATTCACCCCTCCACTTT.